These T cell receptor beta chains were read from a single sample in a study of T cell repertoires in aging, cancer and after chemotherapy. TCRdb fed the multiplex PCR reads into MiXCR, producing one record per CDR3 protein. The table shows approximately 3,300 distinct CDR3 sequences, with 20% to 25% occurring only once. Sequencing used blood. Receptor source: a human donor with a solid tumor. The CDR3 runs from the conserved cysteine through the conserved F or W. Fields, in order: D gene, clone size, V gene, J gene, CDR3 DNA, CDR3 protein. A D gene is named only where the DNA matches it firmly. Clone size appears in some rows only: once, few, many, or a class for an expanded clone.

>.|medium-sized|TRBV10-3|TRBJ1-4
TGTGCCACTTTGGACGGAACAACTAATGAAAAACTGTTTTTT
CATLDGTTNEKLFF
>TRBD1|.|TRBV29-1|TRBJ1-6
TGCAGCGCCCAGGGGGCCTCAAGGGATTCACCCATCCACTTT
CSAQGASRDSPIHF
>.|medium-sized|TRBV27|TRBJ1-2
TGTGCCAGCAGTTTAGGGGGGCAGACCTATGGCTACACCTTC
CASSLGGQTYGYTF
>.|.|TRBV4-3|TRBJ2-1
TGCGCCAGCAGCCAAGCCGGACTAACCCCGGGGTCGCAGTTCTTC
CASSQAGLTPGSQFF
>TRBD1|.|TRBV7-2|TRBJ2-7
TGTGCCAGCAGCTTCCTGACAGGGTTAGCCTACGAGCAGTACTTC
CASSFLTGLAYEQYF
>.|few|TRBV7-2|TRBJ1-4
TGTGCCAGCAGCTTATGGGGGGGTAATGAAAAACTGTTTTTT
CASSLWGGNEKLFF
>.|medium-sized|TRBV19|TRBJ1-1
TGTGCCAGTCTGACAGCAGTCGAAGCTTTCTTT
CASLTAVEAFF
>.|medium-sized|TRBV6-2/TRBV6-3|TRBJ1-1
TGTGCCAGCCGACCGAACCTCGGACAGTTGAACACTGAAGCTTTCTTT
CASRPNLGQLNTEAFF
>.|few|TRBV21-1|TRBJ2-7
TGTGCCAGCAGCAAATCGGGACTAGTGGTGAACTACGAGCAGTACTTC
CASSKSGLVVNYEQYF
>TRBD1|few|TRBV20-1|TRBJ1-6
TGCAGTGCGAAAGGACAGGTGGGGGCTTATAATTCACCCCTCCACTTT
CSAKGQVGAYNSPLHF
>TRBD2|few|TRBV29-1|TRBJ2-3
TGCAGCGCGACGGGACTAGCGGGGGCCCCAGATACGCAGTATTTT
CSATGLAGAPDTQYF
>TRBD1|medium-sized|TRBV5-1|TRBJ2-7
TGCGCCAGCAGCCCGGGACAGGGGGAGAGTTTGTACTTC
CASSPGQGESLYF
>TRBD2|once|TRBV6-2/TRBV6-3|TRBJ2-5
TGTGCCAGCGAACTAGCGGAGACCCAGTACTTC
CASELAETQYF
>TRBD1|.|TRBV6-5|TRBJ1-3
TGTGCCAGCAGTTCACAGGGGGCCGGAAACACCATATATTTT
CASSSQGAGNTIYF
>.|medium-sized|TRBV6-5|TRBJ1-2
TGTGCCAGCAGTTACTCGTCTAGGGCTGGAGGCTACACCTTC
CASSYSSRAGGYTF
>TRBD1|medium-sized|TRBV6-5|TRBJ1-2
TGTGCCAGCAGCCTAGGACAGGGCAAGTATGGCTACACCTTC
CASSLGQGKYGYTF